The entry below describes one TCR beta chain. Antigen: not known. Under the authors' procedure: Clinicopathological groups of papillary thyroid cancer showed CDR3 differences that were used to build a distant-metastasis classifier. TCRdb recomputed clones from the PCR reads via MiXCR. In this record, the V and J calls reflect TCRdb's handling and not the investigators' own analysis. The table has under 35,000 clones, 35% seen once. V was pared by 5 bases and J by 4 bases, with 18 bases between. This CDR3 has 15 residues. The germline V gene encodes CDR1 SGHDT and CDR2 YYEEEE. These data come from a study of metastatic and nonmetastatic thyroid tumors. Looking at the study overall: The study looked at repertoires side by side in blood and in tumor or nodule tissue from malignant and benign thyroid patients. Study conclusions and caveats: Benign nodules reportedly had significantly lower TCR beta diversity than malignant thyroid tumors in blood and tumor.

No treatment of any kind had been given to any patient before thyroid surgery. This receptor was identified in a female donor with papillary thyroid cancer or a benign thyroid nodule (not recorded which). Some clones in this sample may be carry-over from other donors' samples. This chain connects TRBV5-6 to TRBJ1-2, with TRBD1 as a possible D gene (5 bases). Sequenced material: tumor tissue. CDR3 coding DNA: TGTGCCAGCAGTCCGCGGGGACCGAAGGGCTATGGCTACACCTTC. As protein: CASSPRGPKGYGYTF.